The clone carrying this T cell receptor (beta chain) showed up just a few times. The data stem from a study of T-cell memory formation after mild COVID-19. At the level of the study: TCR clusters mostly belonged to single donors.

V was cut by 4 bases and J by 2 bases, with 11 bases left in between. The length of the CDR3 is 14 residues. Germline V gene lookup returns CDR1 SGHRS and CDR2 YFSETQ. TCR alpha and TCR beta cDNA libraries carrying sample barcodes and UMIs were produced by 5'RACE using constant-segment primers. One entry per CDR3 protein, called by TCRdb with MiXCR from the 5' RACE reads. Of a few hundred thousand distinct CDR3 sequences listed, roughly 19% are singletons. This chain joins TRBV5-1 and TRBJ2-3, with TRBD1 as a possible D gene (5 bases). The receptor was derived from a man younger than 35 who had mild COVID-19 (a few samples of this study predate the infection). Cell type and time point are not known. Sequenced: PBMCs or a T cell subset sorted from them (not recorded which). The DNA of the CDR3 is TGCGCCAGCAGCCTGGACAAGTACACAGATACGCAGTATTTT. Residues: CASSLDKYTDTQYF.